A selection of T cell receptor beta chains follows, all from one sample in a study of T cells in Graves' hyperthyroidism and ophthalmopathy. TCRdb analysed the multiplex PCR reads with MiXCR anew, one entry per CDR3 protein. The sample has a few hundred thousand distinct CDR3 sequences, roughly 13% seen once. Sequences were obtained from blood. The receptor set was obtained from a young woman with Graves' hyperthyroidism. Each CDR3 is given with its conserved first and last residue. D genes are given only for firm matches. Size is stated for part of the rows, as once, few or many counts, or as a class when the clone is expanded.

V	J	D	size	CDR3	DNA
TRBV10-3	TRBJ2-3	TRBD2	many	CAIMASGRGGDTQYF	TGTGCCATCATGGCTAGCGGGAGAGGGGGAGATACGCAGTATTTT
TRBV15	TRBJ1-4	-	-	CAIGTSSPTTNEKLFF	TGTGCCATTGGGACTTCTTCACCTACAACTAATGAAAAACTGTTTTTT
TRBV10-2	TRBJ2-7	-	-	CASRTGTPYEQYF	TGCGCCAGCAGAACCGGGACCCCCTACGAGCAGTACTTC
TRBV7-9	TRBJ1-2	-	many	CASSLEVGYTF	TGTGCCAGCAGCTTAGAGGTGGGCTACACCTTC
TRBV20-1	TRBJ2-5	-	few	CSARSGQETQYF	TGCAGTGCTAGGTCGGGTCAAGAGACCCAGTACTTC
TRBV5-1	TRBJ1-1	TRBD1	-	CASRKGTGTNTEAFF	TGCGCCAGCAGGAAAGGGACAGGAACTAACACTGAAGCTTTCTTT
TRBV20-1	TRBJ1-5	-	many	CSAIGHSNQPQHF	TGCAGTGCTATTGGGCATAGCAATCAGCCCCAGCATTTT
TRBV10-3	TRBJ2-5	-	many	CAISEPLAPQETQYF	TGTGCCATCAGTGAACCCCTAGCGCCTCAAGAGACCCAGTACTTC
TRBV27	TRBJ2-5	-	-	CASSPQGGYQETQYF	TGTGCCAGCAGTCCGCAGGGGGGGTACCAAGAGACCCAGTACTTC
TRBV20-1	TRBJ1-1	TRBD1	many	CSASGWVVDRGSEAFF	TGCAGTGCTAGCGGTTGGGTCGTGGACAGGGGTTCTGAAGCTTTCTTT
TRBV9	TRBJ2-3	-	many	CASSPHGDTQYF	TGTGCCAGCAGCCCCCACGGAGATACGCAGTATTTT
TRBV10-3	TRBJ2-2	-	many	CATRAANTGELFF	TGTGCCACCAGGGCCGCGAACACCGGGGAGCTGTTTTTT
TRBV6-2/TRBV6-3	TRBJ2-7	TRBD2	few	CASSYGTSERKYF	TGTGCCAGCAGTTACGGGACTAGTGAGCGCAAGTACTTC
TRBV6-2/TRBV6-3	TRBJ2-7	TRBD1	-	CASSDPGTGGIGPYEQYF	TGTGCCAGCAGTGACCCCGGGACAGGGGGCATCGGGCCCTACGAGCAGTACTTC
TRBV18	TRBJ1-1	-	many	CASSPLAENTEAFF	TGTGCCAGCTCACCACTAGCCGAGAACACTGAAGCTTTCTTT
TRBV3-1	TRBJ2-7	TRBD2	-	CASSQERLAGSEQYF	TGTGCCAGCAGCCAAGAAAGACTAGCGGGAAGCGAGCAGTACTTC
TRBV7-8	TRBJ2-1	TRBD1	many	CASSWGQSSYNEQFF	TGTGCCAGCAGCTGGGGACAGAGCTCCTACAATGAGCAGTTCTTC
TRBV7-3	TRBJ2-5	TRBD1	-	CASSPGQGGQETQYF	TGTGCCAGCAGCCCGGGACAGGGGGGCCAAGAGACCCAGTACTTC